The T cell receptor beta chain under discussion was sequenced for a study of T cells in Graves' hyperthyroidism and ophthalmopathy. Across the study: Peripheral blood collection took place at initial diagnosis, before any treatment.

CDR3 length equals 18 residues. Unmatched junction bases numbered 17, after V lost 6 bases and J lost 6 bases. The germline V gene encodes CDR1 MNHNS and CDR2 SASEGT. Amplification of TCR beta CDR3 regions was performed using RNA transcripts as template. HTBI primers drove first-round RT-PCR of the TCR CDR3. From the multiplex PCR reads, TCRdb called clonotypes with MiXCR, one entry per CDR3 protein. The table has 250,000 to 400,000 distinct CDR3 sequences, roughly 13% seen once. A few counts support this clonotype. A single base separates this from a much larger clone, so it may be a read error. The chain employs TRBV6-1 and TRBJ2-1, with 10 positions matching TRBD2. Sequencing used blood. The source is a woman between 40 and 50 years old with Graves' ophthalmopathy. The CDR3 is CASSFTSSGRAACNEQFF. The CDR3 bases are TGTGCCAGCAGCTTCACTTCTAGCGGGAGAGCAGCCTGCAATGAGCAGTTCTTC.